This T cell receptor beta chain was retrieved from a study of OX40 agonist ivuxolimab in advanced cancers. For the study at large: The patients received agonistic anti-OX40 (CD134) antibody ivuxolimab.

To note about this clone: Its target is unknown.

The method was immunoSEQ multiplex PCR; TCRdb's version includes in-frame clones alone and lacks a portion of them. The sample includes 70,000 to 80,000 clones, 75% to 95% of them seen just once. Study outcomes and limitations: The investigators did not determine what antigen specificity the expanded peripheral T cells had.

Between the trimmed V and J ends, which lost 1 base and 8 bases, there was a span of 17 bases. Germline CDR1 reads SEHNR; CDR2 reads FQNEAQ (reference sequence). This CDR3 contains 15 residues. The V gene is TRBV7-9, the J gene TRBJ1-1, with a possible D match to TRBD1 (5 bases). This sample comprised CD4+ or CD8+ T cells sorted from blood, obtained in a trial of the OX40 agonist ivuxolimab. The TCR sequence derives from an adult with an advanced solid tumor such as melanoma, head and neck, liver or kidney cancer. CDR3 nucleotides: TGTGCCAGCAGCTTAGAGGGACGCTGGCCGCCAGAAGCTTTCTTT. Residues: CASSLEGRWPPEAFF.